This TCR beta chain was observed in a study of regulatory T cells in long-lasting Graves disease. Looked up from germline, CDR1 is SGHVS and CDR2 is FNYEAQ. The CDR3 consists of 17 residues. The germline V and J ends were trimmed by 5 bases and 7 bases, with 24 bases remaining between them. This clonotype was found many times. Its cognate antigen is unknown. Findings and caveats of the study: More public clonotypes were shared by persistent patients (about 2,700) than by new patients (approximately 1,000). Favoring TRBV28, TRBJ1-2 and TRBJ2-5 was a feature seen in persistent disease.

CDR3-region Arm-PCR and iRepertoire HTBI primers produced the TCR beta libraries. TCRdb reprocessed the multiplex PCR reads via MiXCR and lists one record per CDR3 protein. The data show hundreds of thousands of distinct CDR3 sequences, around 11% seen once. Regarding time point: newly diagnosed GD, antithyroid drugs for less than 3 months. From PBMCs, RNA was extracted and then used to make the TCR library. This sample was shared with a second study, whose subject was T cells in Graves' hyperthyroidism and ophthalmopathy. This second report adds: Graves' hyperthyroidism is called stable when ophthalmopathy does not progress within 18 months. In the first-round RT-PCR of the TCR CDR3, the HTBI primer set was used.

The chain uses TRBV7-6 and TRBJ2-1; D is unclear. The source was peripheral blood mononuclear cells (PBMCs), collected at new diagnosis, from a patient treated with antithyroid drugs. The receptor comes from a woman in her twenties or thirties with Graves disease. This CDR3 is CASSPRLGALSRNEQFF. DNA of the CDR3: TGTGCCAGCAGCCCCCGCCTAGGTGCCCTTTCCAGGAATGAGCAGTTCTTC.